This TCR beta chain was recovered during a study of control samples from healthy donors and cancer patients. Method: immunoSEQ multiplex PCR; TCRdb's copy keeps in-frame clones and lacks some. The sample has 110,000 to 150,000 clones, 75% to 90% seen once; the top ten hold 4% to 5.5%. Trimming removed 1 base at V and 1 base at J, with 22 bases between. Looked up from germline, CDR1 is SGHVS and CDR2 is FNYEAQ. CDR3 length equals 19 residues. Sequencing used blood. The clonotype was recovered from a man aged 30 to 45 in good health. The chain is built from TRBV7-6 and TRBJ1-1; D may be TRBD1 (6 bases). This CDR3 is CASSLGRWGRGPENTEAFF. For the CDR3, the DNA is TGTGCCAGCAGCTTAGGTCGGTGGGGCAGGGGACCTGAGAACACTGAAGCTTTCTTT.